This TCR beta chain was obtained from a study of T cells in Graves' hyperthyroidism and ophthalmopathy. Authors of the study amplified TCR beta CDR3 regions from RNA transcripts. First-round RT-PCR of the TCR CDR3 relied on the HTBI primer set. MiXCR, run by TCRdb on the multiplex PCR reads, gives a single entry per CDR3 protein. Of roughly 290,000 distinct CDR3 sequences in the sample, around 15% were seen once. The CDR3 is 15 amino acids. Trimming shortened V by 5 bases and J by 4 bases, and 17 bases separated the two germline ends. The germline V gene has CDR1 SGHVS and CDR2 FQNEAQ. This clonotype has ten or more counts. Its target is unknown. Hyperthyroidism patients were newly diagnosed, had disease duration under 2 months, and were aged 18 to 65 years. Based on clinical symptoms, serum thyroxine and TRAb, thyroid ultrasound and orbital computed tomography, diagnoses were reached. Study results and limitations: The model forecast ophthalmopathy, anticipating it by a median about 7 months before onset. Most clonotypes that expanded in the thyroid above 0.001 also showed up in blood.

The source is a woman aged 40 to 50 with Graves' hyperthyroidism. The sequenced sample consisted of blood. The V call is TRBV7-8, the J call TRBJ2-5; D tentatively fits TRBD1 or TRBD2 (5 bases each). The CDR3 loop is CASSRPGAGRETQYF. For the CDR3, the DNA is TGTGCCAGCAGCCGGCCCGGGGCAGGCAGAGAGACCCAGTACTTC.